Shown below are 11 T cell receptor beta chains from a single sample sequenced in a study of neurological immune-mediated disorders. TCRdb called the 5' RACE reads again in MiXCR, with one record for every CDR3 protein. This table holds more than 40,000 distinct CDR3 sequences, 3% found once. The material sequenced was PBMCs. The receptors were gathered from a woman aged 50 to 65 with multiple sclerosis.

This clonotype was counted ten times or more. The V call is TRBV30, the J call TRBJ1-2, with D hard to call. V lost 5 bases to trimming and J lost 4 bases, with 14 bases between them. CDR1 is GTSNPN and CDR2 is SVGIG in the germline V gene (reference sequence). This CDR3 has 13 residues. The CDR3 reads CAWQTERSYGYTF. The CDR3 DNA is TGTGCCTGGCAGACGGAGCGTTCCTATGGCTACACCTTC.

This clonotype was seen repeatedly, ten times or more. The V and J genes are TRBV5-1 and TRBJ2-1; 8 bases are a match to TRBD2. V lost 2 bases, J lost 6 bases, and 10 bases stayed unmatched. Germline loops: CDR1 SGHRS, CDR2 YFSETQ. The CDR3 runs to 16 residues. CDR3 sequence (DNA): TGCGCCAGCAGCTTCGCCTCGGGCGGGGGGACCAATGAGCAGTTCTTC. Its protein product is CASSFASGGGTNEQFF.

This clonotype came up many times. The chain recombines TRBV6-5 with TRBJ2-1, with 9 bases fitting TRBD1. CDR1 is MNHEY, CDR2 SVGAGI, per germline. J gave up 7 bases and V 0 bases, and 7 bases lay outside the gene matches. The CDR3 consists of 16 residues. This CDR3 reads CASSYSRTGAANEQFF. In DNA form, the CDR3 reads TGTGCCAGCAGTTACTCTAGGACAGGGGCAGCGAATGAGCAGTTCTTC.

This clonotype was observed many times. V gene TRBV20-1 combines with J gene TRBJ2-1; D not resolved. Germline CDR1 is DFQATT and CDR2 is SNEGSKA (reference sequence). CDR3 length: 16 amino acids. Trimming removed 4 bases from V and 0 bases from J, with 16 bases in between. DNA of the CDR3: TGCAGTGCTAACCCAGATGGATACACCTCCTACAATGAGCAGTTCTTC. Encoded protein: CSANPDGYTSYNEQFF.

This clonotype was observed at least ten times. The rearrangement uses TRBV20-1 and TRBJ2-1; TRBD1 matches at 7 bases. CDR1 and CDR2 (germline): DFQATT, SNEGSKA (reference sequence). The V gene end was trimmed by 7 bases and the J gene end by 6 bases; junction bases not matched to a gene: 15. CDR3 length: 15 amino acids. This CDR3 reads CSGSDRQRDPNEQFF. CDR3 nucleotide sequence: TGCAGTGGTTCGGACAGGCAACGTGACCCCAATGAGCAGTTCTTC.

This clonotype was counted many times. V is TRBV6-6 and J is TRBJ1-1; D call uncertain. Germline V gives CDR1 MNHNY, CDR2 SVGAGI (reference sequence). This CDR3 has 19 amino acids. The V end lost 2 bases, the J end lost 1 base, and 23 bases lay between the germline ends. DNA of the CDR3: TGTGCCAGCAGTTACAGTATTTTTCAAGGAGGGCGCGCGAACACTGAAGCTTTCTTT. Its translation is CASSYSIFQGGRANTEAFF.

There are many counts of this clonotype. The chain employs TRBV7-9 and TRBJ2-1; 8 nucleotides line up with TRBD2. Germline CDR1 is SEHNR and CDR2 is FQNEAQ (reference sequence). The CDR3 covers 12 residues. V was clipped by 5 bases and J by 13 bases; unmatched bases: 7. The CDR3 protein is CASSTTGTRQFF. The CDR3 DNA follows: TGTGCCAGCAGCACAACCGGGACTAGACAGTTCTTC.

The table lists this clonotype with many counts. This chain connects TRBV5-1 to TRBJ2-7, with 8 bases fitting TRBD1. This CDR3 comprises 16 residues. V shed 4 bases and J 2 bases; nucleotides not matched to a gene: 11. Per germline, CDR1 SGHRS and CDR2 YFSETQ. CDR3 sequence (DNA): TGCGCCAGCAGCGCAGGGGGCAGGGGGGTCGCCTACGAGCAGTACTTC. Protein product: CASSAGGRGVAYEQYF.

This clonotype was counted at least ten times. The chain employs TRBV20-1 and TRBJ2-3; weak D call: TRBD2 (6 bases). V dropped 6 bases and J dropped 0 bases, with 10 bases sitting between them. The CDR3 is 13 residues long. Germline CDR1 DFQATT, CDR2 SNEGSKA (reference sequence). CDR3 protein: CSARGRSTDTQYF. CDR3 in DNA: TGCAGTGCGCGGGGACGTAGCACAGATACGCAGTATTTT.

This clonotype was seen only a few times. CDR3 in DNA: TGTGCCAGCAGCTTATTTGGCGAGCAGTACTTC. Protein: CASSLFGEQYF. The V gene is TRBV7-9, the J gene TRBJ2-7; D remains ambiguous. The germline V gene has CDR1 SEHNR and CDR2 FQNEAQ (reference sequence). V was cut by 2 bases and J by 6 bases, with 5 bases left in between. The CDR3 has 11 amino acids.

This clonotype came up many times. V gene TRBV5-1 combines with J gene TRBJ2-7, with 7 nucleotides matching TRBD1. CDR1 and CDR2 (germline): SGHRS, YFSETQ. With V trimmed by 2 bases and J by 3 bases, 5 bases remained unmatched. This CDR3 contains 14 residues. The CDR3 sequence: CASSFGTAYYEQYF. CDR3 bases: TGCGCCAGCAGCTTTGGGACAGCATACTACGAGCAGTACTTC.